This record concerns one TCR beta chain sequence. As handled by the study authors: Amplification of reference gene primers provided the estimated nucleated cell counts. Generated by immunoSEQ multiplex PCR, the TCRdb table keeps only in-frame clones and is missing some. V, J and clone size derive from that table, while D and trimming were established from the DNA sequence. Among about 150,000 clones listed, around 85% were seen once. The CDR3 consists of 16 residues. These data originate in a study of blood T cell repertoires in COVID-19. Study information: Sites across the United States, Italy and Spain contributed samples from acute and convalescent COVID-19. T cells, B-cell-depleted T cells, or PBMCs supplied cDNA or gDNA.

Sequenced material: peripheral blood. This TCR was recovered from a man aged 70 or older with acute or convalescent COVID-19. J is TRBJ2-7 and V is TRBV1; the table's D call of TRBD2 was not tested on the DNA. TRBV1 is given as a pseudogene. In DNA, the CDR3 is TGCACCAGCAGCCAAGAAGGGACTACCCCCTACTACGAGCAGTACTTC. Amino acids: CTSSQEGTTPYYEQYF.